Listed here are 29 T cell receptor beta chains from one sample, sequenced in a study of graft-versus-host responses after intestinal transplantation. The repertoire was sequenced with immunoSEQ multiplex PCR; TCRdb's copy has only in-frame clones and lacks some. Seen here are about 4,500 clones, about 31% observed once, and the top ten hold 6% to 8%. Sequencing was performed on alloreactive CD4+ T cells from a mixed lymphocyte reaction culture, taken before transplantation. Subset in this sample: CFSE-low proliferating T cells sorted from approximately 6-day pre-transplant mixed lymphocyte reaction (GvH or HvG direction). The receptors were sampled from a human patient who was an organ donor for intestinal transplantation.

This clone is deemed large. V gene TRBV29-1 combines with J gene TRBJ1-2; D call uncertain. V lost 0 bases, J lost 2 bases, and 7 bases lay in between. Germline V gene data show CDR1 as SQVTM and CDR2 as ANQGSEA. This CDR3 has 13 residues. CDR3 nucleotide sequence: TGCAGCGTTGAAGACAGGACGAACTATGGCTACACCTTC. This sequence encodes CSVEDRTNYGYTF.

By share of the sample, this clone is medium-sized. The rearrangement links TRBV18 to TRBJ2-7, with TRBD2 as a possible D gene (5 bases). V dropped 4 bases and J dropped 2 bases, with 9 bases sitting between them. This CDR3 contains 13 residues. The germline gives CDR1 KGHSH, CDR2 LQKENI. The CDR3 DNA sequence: TGTGCCAGCTCACAGGGAGCGGCCTACGAGCAGTACTTC. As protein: CASSQGAAYEQYF.

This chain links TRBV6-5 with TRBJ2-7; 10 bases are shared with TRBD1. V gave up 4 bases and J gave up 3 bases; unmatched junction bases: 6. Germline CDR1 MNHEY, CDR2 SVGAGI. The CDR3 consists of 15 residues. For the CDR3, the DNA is TGTGCCAGCAGTTTGAGGGACAGGGGTTTCTACGAGCAGTACTTC. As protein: CASSLRDRGFYEQYF.

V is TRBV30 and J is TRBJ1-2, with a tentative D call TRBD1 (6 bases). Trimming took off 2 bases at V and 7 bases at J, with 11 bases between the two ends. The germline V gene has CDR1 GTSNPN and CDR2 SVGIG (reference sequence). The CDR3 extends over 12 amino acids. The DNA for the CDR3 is TGTGCCTGGAGTAGGGGGGCGTCTGGCTACACCTTC. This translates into CAWSRGASGYTF.

The CDR3 spells CASTSQGGLANTGELFF. The DNA of the CDR3 is TGCGCCAGCACCTCACAGGGTGGACTAGCGAACACCGGGGAGCTGTTTTTT. V usage is TRBV5-1 and J usage is TRBJ2-2, with D possibly matching TRBD2 (7 bases). The CDR3 is 17 residues long. Germline V lookup: CDR1 SGHRS, CDR2 YFSETQ. Between the trimmed V and J ends, which lost 6 bases and 0 bases, there was a span of 18 bases.

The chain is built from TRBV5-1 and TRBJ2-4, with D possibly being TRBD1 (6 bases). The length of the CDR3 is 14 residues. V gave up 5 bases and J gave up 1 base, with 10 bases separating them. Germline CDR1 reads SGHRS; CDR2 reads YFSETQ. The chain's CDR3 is CASRFDRAKNIQYF. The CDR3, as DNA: TGCGCCAGCAGGTTTGACAGGGCCAAAAACATTCAGTACTTC.

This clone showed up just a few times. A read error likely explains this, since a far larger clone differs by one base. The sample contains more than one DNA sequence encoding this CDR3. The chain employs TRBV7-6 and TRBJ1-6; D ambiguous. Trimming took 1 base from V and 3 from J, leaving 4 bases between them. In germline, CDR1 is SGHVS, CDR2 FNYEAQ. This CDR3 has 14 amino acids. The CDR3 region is CASSLGNYNSPLHF. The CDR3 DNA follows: TGTGCCAGCAGCTTAGGCAACTATAATTCACCCCTCCACTTT.

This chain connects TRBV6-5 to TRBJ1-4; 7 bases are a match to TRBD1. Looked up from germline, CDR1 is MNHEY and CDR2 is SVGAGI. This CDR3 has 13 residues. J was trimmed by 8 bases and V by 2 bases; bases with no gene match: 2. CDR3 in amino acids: CASSYRGREKLFF. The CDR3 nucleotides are TGTGCCAGCAGTTACAGGGGGCGCGAAAAACTGTTTTTT.

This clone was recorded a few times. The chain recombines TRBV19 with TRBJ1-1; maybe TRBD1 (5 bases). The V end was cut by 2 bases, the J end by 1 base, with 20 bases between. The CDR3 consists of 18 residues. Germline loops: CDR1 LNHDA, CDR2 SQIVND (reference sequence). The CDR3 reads CASSIRSENRPPNTEAFF. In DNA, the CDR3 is TGTGCCAGTAGTATAAGGTCGGAAAACAGGCCTCCGAACACTGAAGCTTTCTTT.

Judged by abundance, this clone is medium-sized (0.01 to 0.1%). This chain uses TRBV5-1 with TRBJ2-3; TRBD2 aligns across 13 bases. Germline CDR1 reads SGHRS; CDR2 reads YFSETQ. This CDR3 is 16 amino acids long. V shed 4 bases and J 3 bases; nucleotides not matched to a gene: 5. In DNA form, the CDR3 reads TGCGCCAGCAGCCCGACTAGCGGGGGGATGACAGATACGCAGTATTTT. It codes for CASSPTSGGMTDTQYF. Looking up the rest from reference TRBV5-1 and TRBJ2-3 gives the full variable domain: KAGVTQTPRYLIKTRGQQVTLSCSPISGHRSVSWYQQTPGQGLQFLFEYFSETQRNKGNFPGRFSGRQFSNSRSEMNVSTLELGDSALYLCASSPTSGGMTDTQYFGPGTRLTVL.

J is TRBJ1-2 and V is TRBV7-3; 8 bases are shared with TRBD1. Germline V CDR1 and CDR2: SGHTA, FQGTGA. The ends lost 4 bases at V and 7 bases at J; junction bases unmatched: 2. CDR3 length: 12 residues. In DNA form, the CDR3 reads TGTGCCAGCAGCTCGGACAGGGTTGGCTACACCTTC. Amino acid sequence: CASSSDRVGYTF. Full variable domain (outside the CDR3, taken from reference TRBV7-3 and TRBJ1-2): GAGVSQTPSNKVTEKGKYVELRCDPISGHTALYWYRQSLGQGPEFLIYFQGTGAADDSGLPNDRFFAVRPEGSVSTLKIQRTERGDSAVYLCASSSDRVGYTFGSGTRLTVV.

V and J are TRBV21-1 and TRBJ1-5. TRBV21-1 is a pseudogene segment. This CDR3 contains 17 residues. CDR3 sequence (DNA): TGTGCCAGCAGATGTGTCGTAGCACATTGGCATCATCAGCCCCAGCATTTT. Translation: CASRCVVAHWHHQPQHF.

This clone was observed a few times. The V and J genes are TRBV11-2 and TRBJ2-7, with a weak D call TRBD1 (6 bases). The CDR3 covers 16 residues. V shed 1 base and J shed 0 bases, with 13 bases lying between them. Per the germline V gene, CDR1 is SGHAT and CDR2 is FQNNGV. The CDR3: CASSLVLAGASYEQYF. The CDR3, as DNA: TGTGCCAGCAGCTTAGTATTGGCAGGGGCCTCCTACGAGCAGTACTTC.

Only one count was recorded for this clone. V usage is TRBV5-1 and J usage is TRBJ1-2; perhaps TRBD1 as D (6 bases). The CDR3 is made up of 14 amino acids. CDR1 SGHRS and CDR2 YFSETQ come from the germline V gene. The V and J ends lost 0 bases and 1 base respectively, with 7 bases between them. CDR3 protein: CASSLGDNNYGYTF. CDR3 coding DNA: TGCGCCAGCAGCTTGGGGGACAATAACTATGGCTACACCTTC.

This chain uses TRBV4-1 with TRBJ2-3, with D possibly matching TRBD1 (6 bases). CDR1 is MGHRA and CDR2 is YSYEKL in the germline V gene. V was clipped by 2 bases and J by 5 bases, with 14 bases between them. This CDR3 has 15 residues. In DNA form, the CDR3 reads TGCGCCAGCAGCCAACCGACAGGATTCGTAGATACGCAGTATTTT. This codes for CASSQPTGFVDTQYF.

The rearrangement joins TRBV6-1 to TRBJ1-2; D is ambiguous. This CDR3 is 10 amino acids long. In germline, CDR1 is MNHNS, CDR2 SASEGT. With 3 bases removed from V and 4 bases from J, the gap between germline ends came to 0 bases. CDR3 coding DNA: TGTGCCAGCAGTGACTATGGCTACACCTTC. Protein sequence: CASSDYGYTF.

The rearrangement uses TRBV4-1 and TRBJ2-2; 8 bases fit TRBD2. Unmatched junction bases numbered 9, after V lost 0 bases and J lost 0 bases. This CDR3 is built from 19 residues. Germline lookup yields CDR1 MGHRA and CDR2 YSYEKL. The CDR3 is CASSQERRGGYANTGELFF. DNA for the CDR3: TGCGCCAGCAGCCAAGAGCGTCGCGGGGGGTATGCGAACACCGGGGAGCTGTTTTTT.

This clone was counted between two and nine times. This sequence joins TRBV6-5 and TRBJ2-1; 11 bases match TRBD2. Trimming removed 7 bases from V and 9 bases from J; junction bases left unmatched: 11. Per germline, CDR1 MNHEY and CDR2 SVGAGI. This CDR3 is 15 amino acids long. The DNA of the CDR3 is TGTGCCAGCACCACCCTAGCGGGGGGTCGGGTTGAGCAGTTCTTC. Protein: CASTTLAGGRVEQFF.

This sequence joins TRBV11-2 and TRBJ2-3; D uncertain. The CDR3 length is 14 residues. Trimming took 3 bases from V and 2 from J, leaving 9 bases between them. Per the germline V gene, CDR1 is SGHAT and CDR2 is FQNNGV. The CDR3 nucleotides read TGTGCCAGCAGCTTCAGGTACTTCACAGATACGCAGTATTTT. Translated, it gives CASSFRYFTDTQYF.

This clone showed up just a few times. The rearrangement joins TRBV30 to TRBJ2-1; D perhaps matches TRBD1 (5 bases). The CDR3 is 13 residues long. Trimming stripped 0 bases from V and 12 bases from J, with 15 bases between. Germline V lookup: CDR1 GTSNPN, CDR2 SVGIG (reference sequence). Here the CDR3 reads CAWSVGAPQGQFF. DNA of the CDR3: TGTGCCTGGAGTGTAGGGGCCCCCCAGGGGCAGTTCTTC.

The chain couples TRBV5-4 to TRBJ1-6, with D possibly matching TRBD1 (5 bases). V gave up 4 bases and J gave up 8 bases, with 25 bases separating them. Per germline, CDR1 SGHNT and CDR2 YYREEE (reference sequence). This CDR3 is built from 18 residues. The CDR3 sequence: CASSQEGKGAKLHSPLHF. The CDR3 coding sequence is TGTGCCAGCAGCCAAGAAGGGAAAGGGGCTAAACTACATTCACCCCTCCACTTT.

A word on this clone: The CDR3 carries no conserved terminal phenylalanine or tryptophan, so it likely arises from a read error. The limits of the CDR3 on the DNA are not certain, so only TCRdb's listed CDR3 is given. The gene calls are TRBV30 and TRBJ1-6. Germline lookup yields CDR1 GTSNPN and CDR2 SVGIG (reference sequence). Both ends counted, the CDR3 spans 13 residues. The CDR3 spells CAWSVPLFSPLPV.

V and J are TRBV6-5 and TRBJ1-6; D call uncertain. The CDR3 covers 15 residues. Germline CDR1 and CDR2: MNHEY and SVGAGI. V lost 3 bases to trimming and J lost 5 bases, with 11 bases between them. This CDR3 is CASSYGATNNSPLHF. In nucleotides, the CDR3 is TGTGCCAGCAGTTATGGTGCCACTAATAATTCACCCCTCCACTTT.

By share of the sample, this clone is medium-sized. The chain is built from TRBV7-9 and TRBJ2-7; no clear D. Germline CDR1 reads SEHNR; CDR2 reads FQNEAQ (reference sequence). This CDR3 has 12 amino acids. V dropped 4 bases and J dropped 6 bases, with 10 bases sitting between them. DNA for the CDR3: TGTGCCAGCAGCTATAGACCCGGCGAGCAGTACTTC. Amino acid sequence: CASSYRPGEQYF.

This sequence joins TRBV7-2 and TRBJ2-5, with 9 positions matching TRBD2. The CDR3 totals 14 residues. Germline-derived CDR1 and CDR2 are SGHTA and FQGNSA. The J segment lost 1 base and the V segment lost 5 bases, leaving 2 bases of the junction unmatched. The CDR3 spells CASSVLAGQETQYF. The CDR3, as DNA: TGTGCCAGCAGCGTACTAGCGGGCCAAGAGACCCAGTACTTC.

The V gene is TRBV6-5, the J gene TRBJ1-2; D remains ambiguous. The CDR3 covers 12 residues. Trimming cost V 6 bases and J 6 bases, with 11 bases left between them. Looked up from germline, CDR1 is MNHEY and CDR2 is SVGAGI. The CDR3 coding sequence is TGTGCCAGCAGGTTAAGAGGGAATGGCTACACCTTC. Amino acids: CASRLRGNGYTF.

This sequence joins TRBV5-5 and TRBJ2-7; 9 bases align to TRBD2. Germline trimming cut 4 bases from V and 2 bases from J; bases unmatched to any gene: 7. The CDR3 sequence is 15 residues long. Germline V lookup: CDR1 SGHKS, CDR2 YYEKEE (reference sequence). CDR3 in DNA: TGTGCCAGCAGCGCGGGAGGGGGGTGGACCTACGAGCAGTACTTC. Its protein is CASSAGGGWTYEQYF.

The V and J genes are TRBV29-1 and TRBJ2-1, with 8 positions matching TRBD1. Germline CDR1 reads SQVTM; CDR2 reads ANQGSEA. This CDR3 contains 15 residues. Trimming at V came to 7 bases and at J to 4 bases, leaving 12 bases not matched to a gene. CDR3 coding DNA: TGCAGCGCCCACAACTCGTGGACAGGGTACAATGAGCAGTTCTTC. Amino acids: CSAHNSWTGYNEQFF.

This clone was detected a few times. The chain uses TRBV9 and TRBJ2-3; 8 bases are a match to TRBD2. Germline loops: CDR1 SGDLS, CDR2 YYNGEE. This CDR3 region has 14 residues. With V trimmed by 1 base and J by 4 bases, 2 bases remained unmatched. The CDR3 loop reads CASSVTGGADTQYF. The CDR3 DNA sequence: TGTGCCAGCAGCGTAACGGGGGGGGCAGATACGCAGTATTTT.